This T cell receptor (beta chain) is drawn from a study of T cells after yellow fever vaccination. A note on this clonotype: Just one base apart from a much larger clone, this may be a read error.

Trimming took off 6 bases at V and 5 bases at J, with 12 bases between the two ends. Germline assignment: CDR1 SGHRS and CDR2 YFSETQ. The CDR3 runs to 13 residues. TCRdb processed the 5' RACE reads anew with MiXCR; each CDR3 protein has one entry. The table has under 150,000 distinct CDR3 sequences, 6.5% to 8.5% seen once. The sequencing here drew on CD4+ T cells sorted from PBMCs, taken 5 days after the yellow fever booster vaccination. J is TRBJ2-1 and V is TRBV5-1; D might be TRBD2 (6 bases). The sequence derives from a man aged 30-40 years who received the YFV17D yellow fever vaccine. CDR3 sequence: CASNSEGNNEQFF. The DNA for the CDR3 is TGCGCCAGCAACTCGGAGGGAAACAATGAGCAGTTCTTC.